One sample yielded the 9 T cell receptor beta chains listed below, sequenced in a study of cytomegalovirus exposure and HLA in healthy donors. It was with 60 Vbeta and 13 Jbeta primers that the PCR ran. Repertoires were generated with immunoSEQ multiplex PCR, while TCRdb's copy carries only in-frame clones and drops some. This table holds about 43,000 clones, roughly 77% found once. The sequenced sample was PBMCs. The receptors stem from a man aged 25 to 40 in good health and CMV-seronegative.

This chain uses TRBV5-4 with TRBJ1-2; possibly TRBD1 for D (5 bases). The length of the CDR3 is 15 residues. Trimming shortened V by 1 base and J by 1 base, and 11 bases separated the two germline ends. Germline CDR1 reads SGHNT; CDR2 reads YYREEE (reference sequence). The CDR3 region is CASSLRGGGNYGYTF. The CDR3 DNA sequence: TGTGCCAGCAGCTTGCGCGGGGGAGGTAACTATGGCTACACCTTC. Full variable domain (outside the CDR3, taken from reference TRBV5-4 and TRBJ1-2): ETGVTQSPTHLIKTRGQQVTLRCSSQSGHNTVSWYQQALGQGPQFIFQYYREEENGRGNFPPRFSGLQFPNYSSELNVNALELDDSALYLCASSLRGGGNYGYTFGSGTRLTVV.

This clone was detected only once. The chain carries TRBV30 and TRBJ1-3, with D perhaps matching TRBD1 (6 bases). The CDR3 covers 14 residues. Trimming stripped 4 bases from V and 3 bases from J, with 13 bases between. Per the germline V gene, CDR1 is GTSNPN and CDR2 is SVGIG (reference sequence). The CDR3 here is CAWTLQGLGNTIYF. The CDR3 DNA reads as TGTGCCTGGACTCTGCAGGGGCTTGGAAACACCATATATTTT.

The V call is TRBV30, the J call TRBJ2-5; D possibly corresponds to TRBD1 (6 bases). Germline V gives CDR1 GTSNPN, CDR2 SVGIG (reference sequence). The CDR3 loop spans 11 amino acids. Trimming stripped 3 bases from V and 11 bases from J, with 13 bases between. In DNA, the CDR3 is TGTGCCTGGAGCCTAGGGGGAGAGCAGTACTTC. Translating gives CAWSLGGEQYF.

The rearrangement uses TRBV10-1 and TRBJ2-7; TRBD2 matches at 8 bases. The CDR3 extends over 14 amino acids. CDR1 and CDR2 (germline): WNHNN, SYGVQD (reference sequence). Trimming removed 6 bases from V and 3 bases from J; junction bases left unmatched: 7. CDR3 region: CASSPLTSGYEQYF. As DNA, the CDR3 is TGCGCCAGCAGCCCACTCACTAGCGGCTACGAGCAGTACTTC.

The gene calls are TRBV11-2 and TRBJ1-4; no firm D call. The CDR3 covers 13 residues. Per the germline V gene, CDR1 is SGHAT and CDR2 is FQNNGV. Trimming took 2 bases from V and 5 from J, leaving 6 bases between them. Written as DNA, the CDR3 is TGTGCCAGCAGCTTATCCCAGAATGAAAAACTGTTTTTT. It specifies CASSLSQNEKLFF.

CDR3 in amino acids: CASSWGGTDTQYF. CDR3 coding DNA: TGTGCCAGCAGCTGGGGCGGTACAGATACGCAGTATTTT. The rearrangement joins TRBV7-2 to TRBJ2-3, with a tentative D call TRBD1 (5 bases). This CDR3 contains 13 residues. Germline V gene sequence: CDR1 SGHTA, CDR2 FQGNSA. V was pared by 4 bases and J by 3 bases, with 8 bases between.

The rearrangement uses TRBV9 and TRBJ1-2; no reliable D call. This CDR3 is 14 amino acids long. The V end lost 5 bases, the J end lost 1 base, and 12 bases lay between the germline ends. CDR1 is SGDLS, CDR2 YYNGEE, per germline. The CDR3 sequence is CASSFGRLNYGYTF. Written as DNA, the CDR3 is TGTGCCAGCAGTTTCGGCAGGCTTAACTATGGCTACACCTTC.

The V gene is TRBV5-1, the J gene TRBJ2-3, with 10 bases matching TRBD2. Germline values: CDR1 SGHRS, CDR2 YFSETQ. The CDR3 loop spans 18 amino acids. V lost 2 bases and J lost 0; bases outside the gene matches: 9. CDR3 bases: TGCGCCAGCAGCTTAGGAGCGGGAGGGCTTTCTAGCACAGATACGCAGTATTTT. As protein: CASSLGAGGLSSTDTQYF.

V usage is TRBV7-7 and J usage is TRBJ2-1; maybe TRBD1 (5 bases). Germline V gene lookup returns CDR1 SSHAT and CDR2 FNYEAQ (reference sequence). Between the trimmed V and J ends, which lost 1 base and 0 bases, there was a span of 7 bases. The CDR3 has 15 amino acids. The CDR3 DNA follows: TGTGCCAGCAGCTTAGGCGACAGCTCCTACAATGAGCAGTTCTTC. Translated, it gives CASSLGDSSYNEQFF.